The T cell receptor beta chain described here comes from a study of Ad26.COV2.S vaccination and SARS-CoV-2 variants. About the study: Doses of Ad26.COV2.S were injected into muscle once or twice, 56 days apart. The study's findings and limits: Total T cell responses, in the TCR breadth and depth analyses, may have been underestimated.

The CDR3 loop spans 15 amino acids. Trimming removed 4 bases from V and 7 bases from J; junction bases left unmatched: 12. Germline lookup yields CDR1 SGHTA and CDR2 FQGNSA. A word on this clone: Its antigen is still unknown.

Only in-frame clones appear in the TCRdb table, and some are missing; sequencing was by immunoSEQ multiplex PCR. This sample has approximately 450,000 clones, with 75% to 95% found just once. Treatment meaning: 15 to 20 received Ad26.COV2.S at low or high dose, single or two shots; about five received placebo; per-sample allocation not given. Specimen acquisition occurred on day 63 following the initial vaccine or placebo injection. This specimen was peripheral blood, taken in a trial of Ad26.COV2.S vaccine versus placebo. This chain links TRBV7-2 with TRBJ2-5, with 7 bases lining up with TRBD2. This TCR was sampled from a person between 18 and 65 years old who received the Ad26.COV2.S COVID-19 vaccine or a placebo. For the CDR3, the DNA is TGTGCCAGCAGCTACCCTAGCGGAGGGGAGGGGACCCAGTACTTC. Its translation: CASSYPSGGEGTQYF.